This T cell receptor (beta chain) was documented in a study of tissue T cells after allogeneic stem cell transplantation. In its sample, this clone ranks as large (0.1 to 1%). Gene names follow the mouse nomenclature. The CDR3 end falls 1 residue outside the read, so it is completed with the germline J gene. The protocol was immunoSEQ multiplex PCR, while the TCRdb copy is restricted to in-frame clones and leaves out a portion. The table has about 4,200 clones, roughly 47% seen once; the top ten hold 8% to 9%. Noted time point: mouse harvest day 7 after allogeneic transplant. Each mouse received 10^7 T-cell-depleted marrow cells plus 10^6 splenic CD5+ T cells by tail vein. Mice had MHC-mismatched B6 into BALB/c GVHD, sampled day 7 or 14. Trimming at V came to 0 bases and at J to 3 bases, leaving 1 base not matched to a gene. The CDR3 has 15 residues. Germline V gene sequence: CDR1 SGHSN, CDR2 HYEKVE.

The TCR originated in a female BALB/c mouse given C57BL/6 T cells with graft-versus-host disease after an allogeneic hematopoietic cell transplant. The sequenced sample consisted of lymph node tissue. This chain uses TRBV12-1 with TRBJ2-2; TRBD1 matches 9 bases. CDR3: CASSLGDRDTGQLYF. The part of the CDR3 DNA that was read is TGTGCCAGCTCTCTCGGGGACAGGGACACCGGGCAGCTCTAC. Full variable domain (remainder filled in from reference TRBV12-1 and TRBJ2-2): DSGVVQSPRHIIKEKGGRSVLTCIPISGHSNVVWYQQTLGKELKFLIQHYEKVERDKGFLPSRFSVQQFDDYHSEMNMSALELEDSAMYFCASSLGDRDTGQLYFGEGSKLTVL.